The T cell receptor (beta chain) described here comes from a study of CD8 T cells in ankylosing spondylitis. In regard to this clonotype: Its antigen is unidentified.

Germline loops: CDR1 SGHTA, CDR2 FQGNSA. The CDR3 has 15 residues. The germline V and J ends were trimmed by 0 bases and 4 bases, with 11 bases remaining between them. Findings and limits, study-wide: According to the report, clones linked to the disease were significantly enriched in matched synovial fluid samples taken from ankylosing spondylitis patients.

From the 5' RACE reads, TCRdb called clonotypes with MiXCR, one entry per CDR3 protein. The sample gives some 350,000 distinct CDR3 sequences, roughly 14% of which show up once; about 1.1% is in the top ten. The receptor was derived from a male donor with ankylosing spondylitis or in good health (not recorded which). What was sequenced was blood, either unsorted or a sorted T cell fraction (not recorded which). The rearrangement joins TRBV7-2 to TRBJ2-3; D may be TRBD1 (5 bases). CDR3 sequence reads: CASSLARVSPDTQYF. DNA of the CDR3: TGTGCCAGCAGCTTAGCCAGGGTCTCCCCAGATACGCAGTATTTT.